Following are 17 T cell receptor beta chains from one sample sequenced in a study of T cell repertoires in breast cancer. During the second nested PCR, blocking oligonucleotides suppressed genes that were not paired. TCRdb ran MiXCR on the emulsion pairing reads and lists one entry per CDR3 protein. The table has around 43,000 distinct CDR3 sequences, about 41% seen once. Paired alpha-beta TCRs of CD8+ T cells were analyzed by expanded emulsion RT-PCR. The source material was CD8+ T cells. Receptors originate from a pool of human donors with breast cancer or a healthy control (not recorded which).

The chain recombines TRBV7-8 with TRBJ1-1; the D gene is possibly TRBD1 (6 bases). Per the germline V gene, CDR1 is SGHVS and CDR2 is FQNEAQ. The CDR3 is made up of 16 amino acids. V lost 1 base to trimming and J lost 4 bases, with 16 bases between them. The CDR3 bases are TGTGCCAGCAGCTTAGAGGGGGGGGTCGGAGGCACTGAAGCTTTCTTT. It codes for CASSLEGGVGGTEAFF.

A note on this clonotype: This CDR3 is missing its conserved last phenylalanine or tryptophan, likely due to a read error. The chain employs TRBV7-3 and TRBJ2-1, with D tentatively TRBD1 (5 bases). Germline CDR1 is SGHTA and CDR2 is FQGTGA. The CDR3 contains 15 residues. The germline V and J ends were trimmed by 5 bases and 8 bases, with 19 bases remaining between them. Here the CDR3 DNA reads TGTGCCAGCAGCCACTCCCGCACAGGAAAAGATGAGCAGTTCCTC. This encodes CASSHSRTGKDEQFL.

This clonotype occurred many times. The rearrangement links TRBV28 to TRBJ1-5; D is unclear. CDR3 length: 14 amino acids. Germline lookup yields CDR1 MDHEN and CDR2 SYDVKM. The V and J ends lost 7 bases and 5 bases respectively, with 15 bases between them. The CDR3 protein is CASTPLLGDQPQHF. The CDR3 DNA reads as TGTGCCAGCACTCCCCTACTGGGTGATCAGCCCCAGCATTTT.

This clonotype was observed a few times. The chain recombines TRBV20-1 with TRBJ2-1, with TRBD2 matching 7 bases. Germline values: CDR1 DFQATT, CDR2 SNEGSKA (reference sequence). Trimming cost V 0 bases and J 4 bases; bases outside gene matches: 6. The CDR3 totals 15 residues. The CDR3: CSARDRAGPYNEQFF. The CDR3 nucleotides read TGCAGTGCTAGAGATCGAGCGGGGCCATACAATGAGCAGTTCTTC.

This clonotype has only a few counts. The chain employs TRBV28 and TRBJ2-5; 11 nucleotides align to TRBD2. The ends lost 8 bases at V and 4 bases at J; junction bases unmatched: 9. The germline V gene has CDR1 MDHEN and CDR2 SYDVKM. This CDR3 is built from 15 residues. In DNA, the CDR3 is TGTGCCAGCTTAGCGGGGGGGAGTTTTAGAGAGACCCAGTACTTC. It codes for CASLAGGSFRETQYF.

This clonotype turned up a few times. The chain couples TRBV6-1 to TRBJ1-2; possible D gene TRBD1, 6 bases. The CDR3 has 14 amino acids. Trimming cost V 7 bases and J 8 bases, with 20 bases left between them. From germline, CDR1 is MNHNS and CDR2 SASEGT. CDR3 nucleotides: TGTGCCAGCAACCCCCTCAGGGGATCGGAAGGCTACACCTTC. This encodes CASNPLRGSEGYTF.

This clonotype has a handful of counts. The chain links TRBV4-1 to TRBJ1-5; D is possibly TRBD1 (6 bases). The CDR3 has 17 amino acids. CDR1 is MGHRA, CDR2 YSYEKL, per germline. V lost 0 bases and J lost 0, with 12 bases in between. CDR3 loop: CASSQEDSLYSNQPQHF. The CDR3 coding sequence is TGCGCCAGCAGCCAAGAGGACAGCCTCTATAGCAATCAGCCCCAGCATTTT.

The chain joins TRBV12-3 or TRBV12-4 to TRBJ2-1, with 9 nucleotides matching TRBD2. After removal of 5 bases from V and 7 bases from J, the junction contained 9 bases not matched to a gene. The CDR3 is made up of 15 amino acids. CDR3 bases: TGTGCCAGCAGTCCACAGGCTAGCGGGATGAATGAGCAGTTCTTC. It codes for CASSPQASGMNEQFF.

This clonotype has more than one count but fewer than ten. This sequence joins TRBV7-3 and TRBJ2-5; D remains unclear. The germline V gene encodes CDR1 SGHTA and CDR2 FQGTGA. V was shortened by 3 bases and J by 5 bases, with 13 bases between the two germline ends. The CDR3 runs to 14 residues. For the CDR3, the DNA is TGTGCCAGCAGCTTGAACCCACAAGAGGAGACCCAGTACTTC. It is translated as CASSLNPQEETQYF.

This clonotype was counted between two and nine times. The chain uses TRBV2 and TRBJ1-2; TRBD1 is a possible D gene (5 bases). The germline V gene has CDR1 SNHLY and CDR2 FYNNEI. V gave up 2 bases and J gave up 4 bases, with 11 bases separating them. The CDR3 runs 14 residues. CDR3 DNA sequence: TGTGCCAGCAGTGAAAGTGACAGCCGCTATGGCTACACCTTC. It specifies CASSESDSRYGYTF.

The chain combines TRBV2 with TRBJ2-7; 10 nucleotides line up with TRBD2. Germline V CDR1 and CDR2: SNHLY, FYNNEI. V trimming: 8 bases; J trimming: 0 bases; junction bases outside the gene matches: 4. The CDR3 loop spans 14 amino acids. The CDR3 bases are TGTGCCAGCGGTATAGCGGGGGGCTCCTACGAGCAGTACTTC. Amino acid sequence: CASGIAGGSYEQYF.

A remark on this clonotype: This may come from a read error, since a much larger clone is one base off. This CDR3 is CASGTARFTGTQYF. CDR3 bases: TGTGCCAGTGGGACCGCCAGATTCACAGGTACGCAGTATTTT. The chain employs TRBV27 and TRBJ2-3, with D perhaps being TRBD1 or TRBD2 (5 bases each). In germline, CDR1 is MNHEY, CDR2 SMNVEV (reference sequence). The CDR3 length is 14 residues.

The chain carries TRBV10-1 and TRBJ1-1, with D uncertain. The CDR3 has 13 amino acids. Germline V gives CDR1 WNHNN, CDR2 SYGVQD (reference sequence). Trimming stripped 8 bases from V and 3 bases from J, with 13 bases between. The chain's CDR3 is CASREGHDTEAFF. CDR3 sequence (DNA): TGCGCCAGCCGGGAGGGCCACGACACTGAAGCTTTCTTT.

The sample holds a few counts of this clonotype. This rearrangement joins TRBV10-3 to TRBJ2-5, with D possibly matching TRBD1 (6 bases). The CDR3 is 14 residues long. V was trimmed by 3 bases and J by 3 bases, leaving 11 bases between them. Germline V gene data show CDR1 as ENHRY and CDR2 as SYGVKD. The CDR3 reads CAISDGPGEETQYF. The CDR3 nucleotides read TGTGCCATCAGTGACGGTCCAGGGGAAGAGACCCAGTACTTC.

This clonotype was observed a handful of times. This CDR3 reads CASSQERGVERNEQFF. Written as DNA, the CDR3 is TGTGCCAGCAGCCAAGAAAGAGGGGTAGAGAGGAATGAGCAGTTCTTC. The V and J genes are TRBV3-1 and TRBJ2-1, with D possibly being TRBD1 or TRBD2 (5 bases each). The CDR3 extends over 16 amino acids. Germline assignment: CDR1 LGHDT and CDR2 YNNKEL (reference sequence). The V gene lost 0 bases and the J gene lost 7 bases, with 16 bases spanning the gap.

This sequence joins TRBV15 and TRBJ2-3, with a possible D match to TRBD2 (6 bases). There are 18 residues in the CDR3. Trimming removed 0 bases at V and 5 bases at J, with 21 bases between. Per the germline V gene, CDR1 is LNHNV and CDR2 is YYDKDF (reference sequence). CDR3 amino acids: CATSRDVGRGPRKDTQYF. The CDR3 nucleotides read TGTGCCACCAGCAGAGATGTAGGGCGGGGCCCTCGGAAAGATACGCAGTATTTT.

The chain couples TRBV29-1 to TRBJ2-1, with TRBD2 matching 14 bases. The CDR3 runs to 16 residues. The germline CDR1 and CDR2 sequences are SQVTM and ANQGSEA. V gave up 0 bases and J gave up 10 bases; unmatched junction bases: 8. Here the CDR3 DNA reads TGCAGCGTTGAAGATCAGACTAGCGGGAGGGTTGGGGAGCAGTTCTTC. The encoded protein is CSVEDQTSGRVGEQFF.